This T cell receptor (beta chain) was found in a study of T cells in Graves' hyperthyroidism and ophthalmopathy. Study summary: Specimen type is peripheral blood, collected at initial diagnosis prior to any treatment.

General study points: Blood also showed most of the thyroid clonotypes that were expanded above 0.001.

The investigators amplified TCR beta CDR3 regions from RNA transcripts. A first-round RT-PCR of the TCR CDR3 used the HTBI primer set. TCRdb ran MiXCR on the multiplex PCR reads and lists one entry per CDR3 protein. The sample carries around 700,000 distinct CDR3 sequences, approximately 19% recorded once. PBMCs were derived from approximately 10 ml fresh peripheral blood. The CDR3 totals 16 residues. V shed 0 bases and J shed 0 bases, with 12 bases lying between them. Germline CDR1 is SGHRS and CDR2 is YFSETQ. This clonotype was counted many times. No antigen is known for it. This sequence originates from a woman aged 50 to 65 with Graves' hyperthyroidism that later progressed to Graves' ophthalmopathy. The chain is built from TRBV5-1 and TRBJ1-2; D is unclear. What was sequenced was blood. The CDR3 nucleotides read TGCGCCAGCAGCTTGGCCCCGGATGAGGCTAACTATGGCTACACCTTC. This sequence encodes CASSLAPDEANYGYTF.